The entry below describes one TCR beta chain. The data are from a study of monozygotic twins with inflammatory bowel disease. TCRdb reworked the 5' RACE reads into one entry per CDR3 protein, no DNA. This specimen shows approximately 200,000 distinct CDR3 sequences; the ten leading clones hold roughly 7.7%. CDR1 and CDR2 from the germline V gene are SGHTA and FQGNSA. This CDR3 region has 15 residues. Sequencing used blood. The chain joins TRBV7-2 to TRBJ2-1. This sequence was found in a human donor with ulcerative colitis or Crohn's disease, or a healthy co-twin of an affected twin (not recorded which). This CDR3 is CASSLGILAYNEQFF.